The 11 T cell receptor beta chains in this list originate from one sample, sequenced in a study of T cells in Graves' hyperthyroidism and ophthalmopathy. TCR beta CDR3 regions were amplified from RNA transcripts. The TCR CDR3 first-round RT-PCR relied on the HTBI primer set. One entry per CDR3 protein results from TCRdb running MiXCR on the multiplex PCR reads. The repertoire holds hundreds of thousands of distinct CDR3 sequences, with 13% as singletons. Sequencing input: blood. These TCRs come from a woman younger than 35 with Graves' hyperthyroidism.

This clonotype was observed many times. The chain couples TRBV14 to TRBJ1-1; D is uncertain. CDR3 size: 13 residues. Germline loops: CDR1 SGHDN, CDR2 FVKESK. The V end lost 3 bases, the J end lost 0 bases, and 5 bases lay between the germline ends. The CDR3 coding sequence is TGTGCCAGCAGCCACAACCTGAACACTGAAGCTTTCTTT. It translates to CASSHNLNTEAFF.

In this sample, this clonotype turned up a few times. V gene TRBV10-3 combines with J gene TRBJ2-1; 13 bases align to TRBD2. The CDR3 has 15 amino acids. The germline gives CDR1 ENHRY, CDR2 SYGVKD. After removal of 7 bases from V and 7 bases from J, the junction contained 7 bases not matched to a gene. The CDR3 sequence is CAITPTSGGTNEQFF. The CDR3 nucleotides are TGTGCCATCACTCCGACTAGCGGGGGGACGAATGAGCAGTTCTTC.

This clonotype was seen repeatedly, ten times or more. This chain links TRBV11-3 with TRBJ1-1, with 8 positions matching TRBD1. The CDR3 loop spans 16 amino acids. Looked up from germline, CDR1 is SGHNT and CDR2 is YENEEA. After removal of 5 bases from V and 1 base from J, the junction contained 9 bases not matched to a gene. Here the CDR3 DNA reads TGTGCCAGCAGCGCCGGACAGGGAGGAGAGAACACTGAAGCTTTCTTT. Its protein is CASSAGQGGENTEAFF.

This clonotype was observed at least ten times. J is TRBJ1-2 and V is TRBV7-9, with 10 bases aligning to TRBD1. Trimming cost V 4 bases and J 3 bases; bases outside gene matches: 14. The CDR3 has 18 amino acids. CDR1 and CDR2 from the germline V gene are SEHNR and FQNEAQ (reference sequence). CDR3 sequence: CASSSIRDRGNADYGYTF. CDR3 nucleotide sequence: TGTGCCAGCAGCTCGATCCGGGACAGGGGAAATGCGGACTATGGCTACACCTTC.

This clonotype was observed many times. This rearrangement joins TRBV12-5 to TRBJ2-3; possibly TRBD1 or TRBD2 for D (5 bases each). There are 13 residues in the CDR3. V lost 6 bases to trimming and J lost 5 bases, with 12 bases between them. CDR1 and CDR2 from the germline V gene are LGHNT and FRNRAP. The CDR3 reads CASGFGTLDTQYF. The CDR3, as DNA: TGTGCTAGTGGATTCGGGACCTTAGATACGCAGTATTTT.

This clonotype was seen more than once but under ten times. V and J are TRBV9 and TRBJ2-3; no clear D gene. Germline V CDR1 and CDR2: SGDLS, YYNGEE. The CDR3 consists of 14 residues. V lost 0 bases, J lost 2 bases, and 7 bases lay in between. As DNA, the CDR3 is TGTGCCAGCAGCGTAGTGGACCCCACAGATACGCAGTATTTT. The encoded protein is CASSVVDPTDTQYF.

This clonotype was detected many times. The V and J genes are TRBV28 and TRBJ2-2; D possibly corresponds to TRBD1 (6 bases). The CDR3 totals 15 residues. V lost 4 bases and J lost 3, with 12 bases in between. Germline lookup yields CDR1 MDHEN and CDR2 SYDVKM. The CDR3 sequence: CASSSTGTHTGELFF. In DNA form, the CDR3 reads TGTGCCAGCAGTTCCACCGGGACACACACCGGGGAGCTGTTTTTT.

This clonotype has only a few counts. The chain combines TRBV7-2 with TRBJ2-3; TRBD2 agrees at 13 bases. After removal of 1 base from V and 10 bases from J, the junction contained 5 bases not matched to a gene. This CDR3 is built from 15 residues. The germline CDR1 and CDR2 sequences are SGHTA and FQGNSA. CDR3 sequence reads: CASSLGGLAGLAQYF. CDR3 DNA sequence: TGTGCCAGCAGCTTAGGGGGACTAGCGGGACTGGCGCAGTATTTT. The whole variable domain, remainder taken from reference TRBV7-2 and TRBJ2-3, is GAGVSQSPSNKVTEKGKDVELRCDPISGHTALYWYRQSLGQGLEFLIYFQGNSAPDKSGLPSDRFSAERTGGSVSTLTIQRTQQEDSAVYLCASSLGGLAGLAQYFGPGTRLTVL.

The rearrangement joins TRBV5-1 to TRBJ2-7; D possibly uses TRBD1 or TRBD2 (5 bases each). The CDR3 sequence is 15 residues long. Germline assignment: CDR1 SGHRS and CDR2 YFSETQ. The V end was cut by 4 bases, the J end by 2 bases, with 16 bases between. The CDR3 nucleotides are TGCGCCAGCAGCCCCCTAGGGACGGGAACCTACGAGCAGTACTTC. Amino acid sequence: CASSPLGTGTYEQYF.

The chain uses TRBV6-2 or TRBV6-3 and TRBJ1-2; 7 bases align to TRBD1. This CDR3 region has 13 residues. Trimming removed 2 bases from V and 3 bases from J; junction bases left unmatched: 0. Germline CDR1 MNHEY, CDR2 SVGEGT. The CDR3 DNA reads as TGTGCCAGCAGTTACGACAGGGACTATGGCTACACCTTC. It is translated as CASSYDRDYGYTF.

This sequence joins TRBV5-1 and TRBJ1-4, with D possibly matching TRBD1 (5 bases). CDR3 length: 15 residues. In germline, CDR1 is SGHRS, CDR2 YFSETQ. V was shortened by 4 bases and J by 0 bases, with 10 bases between the two germline ends. CDR3 region: CASSQKGTTNEKLFF. The CDR3 DNA reads TGCGCCAGCAGCCAGAAGGGGACAACTAATGAAAAACTGTTTTTT.